The clone carrying this T cell receptor beta chain was counted ten times or more. Its antigen remains unknown. Sampling of bone marrow took place during active disease in every patient. The germline V gene has CDR1 SEHNR and CDR2 FQNEAQ (reference sequence). Trimming left V 7 bases short and J 0 bases short, with 18 bases between. There are 16 residues in the CDR3. The record originates from a study of read filtering for tumor transcriptome and immune sequencing. Turning to the study itself: DNase treatment preceded whole-transcriptome library preparation.

This library used around 400 ng RNA and molecular barcoded adaptors spanning alpha/delta and beta/gamma chains. TCRdb passed the reads through MiXCR, listing each CDR3 protein once. In the table there are under 150,000 distinct CDR3 sequences, roughly 13% of which are singletons. Study outcomes and limitations: IR-seq captured clonotypes deeper and more reliably than RNA-seq.

The rearrangement uses TRBV7-9 and TRBJ1-1, with D perhaps TRBD1 (6 bases). This receptor was obtained from a donor at least 40 years old with multiple myeloma. Sample: a population of CD138-negative cells sorted from bone marrow. This chain's CDR3 is CASIMGAGLMNTEAFF. DNA of the CDR3: TGTGCCAGCATCATGGGGGCAGGGCTGATGAACACTGAAGCTTTCTTT.